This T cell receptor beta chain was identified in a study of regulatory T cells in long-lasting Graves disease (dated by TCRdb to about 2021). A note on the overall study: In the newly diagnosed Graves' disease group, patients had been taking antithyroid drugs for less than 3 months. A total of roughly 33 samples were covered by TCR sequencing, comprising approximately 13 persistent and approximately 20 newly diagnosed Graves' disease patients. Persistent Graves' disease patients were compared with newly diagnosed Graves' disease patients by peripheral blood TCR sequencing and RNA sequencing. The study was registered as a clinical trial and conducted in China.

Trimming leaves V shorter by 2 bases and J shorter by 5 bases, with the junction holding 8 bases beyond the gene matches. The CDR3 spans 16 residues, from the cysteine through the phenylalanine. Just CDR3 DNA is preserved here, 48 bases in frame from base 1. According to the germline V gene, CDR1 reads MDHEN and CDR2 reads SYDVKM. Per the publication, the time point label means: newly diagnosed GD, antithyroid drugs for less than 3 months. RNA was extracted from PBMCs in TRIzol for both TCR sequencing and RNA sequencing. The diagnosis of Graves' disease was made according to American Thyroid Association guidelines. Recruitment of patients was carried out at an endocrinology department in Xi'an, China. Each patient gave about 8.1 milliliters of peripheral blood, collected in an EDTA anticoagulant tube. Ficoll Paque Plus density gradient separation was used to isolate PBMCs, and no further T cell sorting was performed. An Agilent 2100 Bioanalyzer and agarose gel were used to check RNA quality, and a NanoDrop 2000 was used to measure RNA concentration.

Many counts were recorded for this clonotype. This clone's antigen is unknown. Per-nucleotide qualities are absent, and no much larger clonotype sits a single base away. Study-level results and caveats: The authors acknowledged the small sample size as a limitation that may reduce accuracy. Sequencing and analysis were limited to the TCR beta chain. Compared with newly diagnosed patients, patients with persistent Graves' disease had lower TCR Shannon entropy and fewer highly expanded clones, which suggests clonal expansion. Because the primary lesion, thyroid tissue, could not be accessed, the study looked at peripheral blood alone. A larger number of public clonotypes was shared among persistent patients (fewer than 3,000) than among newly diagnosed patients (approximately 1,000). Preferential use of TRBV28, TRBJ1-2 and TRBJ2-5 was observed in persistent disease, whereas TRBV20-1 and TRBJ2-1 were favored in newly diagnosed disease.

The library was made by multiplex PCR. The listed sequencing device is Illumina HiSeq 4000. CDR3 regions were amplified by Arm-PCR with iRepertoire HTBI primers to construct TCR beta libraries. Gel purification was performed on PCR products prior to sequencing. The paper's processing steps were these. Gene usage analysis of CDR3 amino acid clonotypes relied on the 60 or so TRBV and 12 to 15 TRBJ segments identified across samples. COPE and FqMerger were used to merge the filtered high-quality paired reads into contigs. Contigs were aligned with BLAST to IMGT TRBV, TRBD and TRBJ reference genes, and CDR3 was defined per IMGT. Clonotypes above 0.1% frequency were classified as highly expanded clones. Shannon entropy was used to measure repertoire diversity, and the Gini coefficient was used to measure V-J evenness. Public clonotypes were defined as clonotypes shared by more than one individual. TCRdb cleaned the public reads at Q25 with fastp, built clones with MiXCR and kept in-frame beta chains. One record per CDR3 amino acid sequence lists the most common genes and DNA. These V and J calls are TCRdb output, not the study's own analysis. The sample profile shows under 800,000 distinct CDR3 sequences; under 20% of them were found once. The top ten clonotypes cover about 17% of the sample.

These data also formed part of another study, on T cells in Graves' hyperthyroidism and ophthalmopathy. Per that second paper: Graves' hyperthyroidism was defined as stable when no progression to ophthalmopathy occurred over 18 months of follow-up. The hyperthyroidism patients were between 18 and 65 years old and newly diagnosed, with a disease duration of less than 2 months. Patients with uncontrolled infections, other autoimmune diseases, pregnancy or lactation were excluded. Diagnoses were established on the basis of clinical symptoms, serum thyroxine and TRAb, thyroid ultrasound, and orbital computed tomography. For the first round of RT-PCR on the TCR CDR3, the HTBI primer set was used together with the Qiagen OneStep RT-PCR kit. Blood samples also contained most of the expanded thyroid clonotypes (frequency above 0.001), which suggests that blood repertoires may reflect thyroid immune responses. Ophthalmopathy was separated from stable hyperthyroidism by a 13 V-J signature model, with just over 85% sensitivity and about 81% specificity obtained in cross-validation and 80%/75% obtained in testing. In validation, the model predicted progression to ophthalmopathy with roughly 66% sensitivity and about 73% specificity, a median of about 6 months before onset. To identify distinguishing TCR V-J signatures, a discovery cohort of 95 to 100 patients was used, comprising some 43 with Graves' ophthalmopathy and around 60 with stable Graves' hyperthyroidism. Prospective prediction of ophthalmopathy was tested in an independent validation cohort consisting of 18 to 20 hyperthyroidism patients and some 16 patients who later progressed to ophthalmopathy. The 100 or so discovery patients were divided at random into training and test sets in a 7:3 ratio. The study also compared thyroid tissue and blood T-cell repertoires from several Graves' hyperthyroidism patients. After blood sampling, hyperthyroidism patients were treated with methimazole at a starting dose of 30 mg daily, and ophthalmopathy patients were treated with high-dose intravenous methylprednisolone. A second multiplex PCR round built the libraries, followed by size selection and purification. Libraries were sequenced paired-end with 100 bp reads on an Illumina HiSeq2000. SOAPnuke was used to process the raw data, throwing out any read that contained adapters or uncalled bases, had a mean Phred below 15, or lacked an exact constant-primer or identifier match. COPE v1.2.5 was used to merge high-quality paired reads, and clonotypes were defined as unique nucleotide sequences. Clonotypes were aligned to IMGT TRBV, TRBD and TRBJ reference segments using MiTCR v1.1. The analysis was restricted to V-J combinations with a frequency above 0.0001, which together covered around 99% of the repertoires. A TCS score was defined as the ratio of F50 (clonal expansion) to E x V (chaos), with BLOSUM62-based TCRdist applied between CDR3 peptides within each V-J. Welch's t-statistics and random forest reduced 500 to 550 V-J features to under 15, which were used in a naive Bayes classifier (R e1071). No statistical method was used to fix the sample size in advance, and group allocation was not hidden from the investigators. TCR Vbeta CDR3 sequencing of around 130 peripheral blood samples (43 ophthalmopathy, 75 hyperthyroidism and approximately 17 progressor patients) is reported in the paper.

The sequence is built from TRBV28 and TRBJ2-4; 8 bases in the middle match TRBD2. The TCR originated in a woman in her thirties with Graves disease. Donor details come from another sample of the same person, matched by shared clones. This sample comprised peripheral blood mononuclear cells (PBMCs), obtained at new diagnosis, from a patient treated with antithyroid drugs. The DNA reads TGTGCCAGCAGTTTAGGGGATAGAGCGGGAGAAAACATTCAGTACTTC. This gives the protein CASSLGDRAGENIQYF.